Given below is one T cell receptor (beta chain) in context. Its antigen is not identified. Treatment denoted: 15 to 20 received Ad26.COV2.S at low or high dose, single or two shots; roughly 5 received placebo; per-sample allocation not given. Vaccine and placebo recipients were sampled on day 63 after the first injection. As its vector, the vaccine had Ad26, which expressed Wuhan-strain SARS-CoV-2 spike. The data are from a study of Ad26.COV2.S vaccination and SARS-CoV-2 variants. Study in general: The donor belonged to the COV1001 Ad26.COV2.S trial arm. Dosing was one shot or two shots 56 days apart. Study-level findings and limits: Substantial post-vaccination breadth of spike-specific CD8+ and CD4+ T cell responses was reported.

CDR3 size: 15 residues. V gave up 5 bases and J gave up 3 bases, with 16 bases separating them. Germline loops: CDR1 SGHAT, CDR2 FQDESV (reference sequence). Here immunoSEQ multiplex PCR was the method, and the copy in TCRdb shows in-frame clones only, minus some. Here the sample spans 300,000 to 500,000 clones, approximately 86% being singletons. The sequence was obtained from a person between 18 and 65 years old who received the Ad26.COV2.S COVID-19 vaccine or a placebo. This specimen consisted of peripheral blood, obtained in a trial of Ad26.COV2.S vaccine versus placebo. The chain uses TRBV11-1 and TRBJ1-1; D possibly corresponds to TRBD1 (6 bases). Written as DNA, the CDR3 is TGTGCCAGCAGCCAAGAAACAGGGCCGTACACTGAAGCTTTCTTT. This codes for CASSQETGPYTEAFF. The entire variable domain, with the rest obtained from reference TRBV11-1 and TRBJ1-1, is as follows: EAEVAQSPRYKITEKSQAVAFWCDPISGHATLYWYRQILGQGPELLVQFQDESVVDDSQLPKDRFSAERLKGVDSTLKIQPAELGDSAMYLCASSQETGPYTEAFFGQGTRLTVV.